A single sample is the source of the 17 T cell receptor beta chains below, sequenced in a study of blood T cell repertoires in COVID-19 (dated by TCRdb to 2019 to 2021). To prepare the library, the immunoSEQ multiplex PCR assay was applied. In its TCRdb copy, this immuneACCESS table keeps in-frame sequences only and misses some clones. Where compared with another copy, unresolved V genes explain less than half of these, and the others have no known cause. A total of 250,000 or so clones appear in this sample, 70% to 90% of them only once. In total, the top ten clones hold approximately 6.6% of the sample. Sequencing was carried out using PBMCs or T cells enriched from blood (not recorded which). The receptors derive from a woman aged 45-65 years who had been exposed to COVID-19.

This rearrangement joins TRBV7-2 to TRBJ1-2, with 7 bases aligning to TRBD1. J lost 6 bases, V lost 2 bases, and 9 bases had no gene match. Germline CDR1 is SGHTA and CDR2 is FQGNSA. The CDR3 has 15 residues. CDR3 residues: CASSLNFGQEHGYTF. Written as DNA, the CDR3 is TGTGCCAGCAGCTTAAATTTCGGACAGGAACATGGCTACACCTTC.

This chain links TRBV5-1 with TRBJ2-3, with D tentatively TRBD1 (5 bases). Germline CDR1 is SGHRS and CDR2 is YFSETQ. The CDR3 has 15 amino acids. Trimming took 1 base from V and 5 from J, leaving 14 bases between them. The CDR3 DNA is TGCGCCAGCAGCTTGTTGGCAGGGTCGAGAGATACGCAGTATTTT. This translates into CASSLLAGSRDTQYF.

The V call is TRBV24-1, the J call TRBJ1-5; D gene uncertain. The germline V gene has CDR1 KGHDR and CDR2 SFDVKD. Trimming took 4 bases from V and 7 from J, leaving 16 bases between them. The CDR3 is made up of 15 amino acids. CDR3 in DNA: TGTGCCACCAGTGACCCGTCCCTTGGGGAGCAGCCCCAGCATTTT. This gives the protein CATSDPSLGEQPQHF.

CDR3 protein: CASSSSDRGLRTEAFF. The CDR3, as DNA: TGTGCCAGCAGTAGCTCGGACAGGGGGCTTCGGACTGAAGCTTTCTTT. This chain links TRBV28 with TRBJ1-1; 11 nucleotides line up with TRBD1. Germline V gives CDR1 MDHEN, CDR2 SYDVKM. V shed 5 bases, J shed 5 bases, and the junction held 10 bases outside the gene matches. The CDR3 spans 16 residues.

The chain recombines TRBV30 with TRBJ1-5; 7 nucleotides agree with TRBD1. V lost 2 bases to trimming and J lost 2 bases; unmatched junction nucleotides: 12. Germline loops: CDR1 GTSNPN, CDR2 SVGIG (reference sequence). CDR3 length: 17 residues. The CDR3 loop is CAWSRGLGGQGNQPQHF. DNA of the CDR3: TGTGCCTGGAGTAGGGGGCTGGGAGGTCAGGGCAATCAGCCCCAGCATTTT.

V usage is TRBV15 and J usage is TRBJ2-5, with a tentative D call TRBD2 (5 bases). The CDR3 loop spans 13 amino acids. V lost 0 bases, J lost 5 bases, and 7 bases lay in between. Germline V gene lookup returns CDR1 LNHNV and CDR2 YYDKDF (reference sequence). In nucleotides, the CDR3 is TGTGCCACCAGCAGAGATAGCGTGGAGACCCAGTACTTC. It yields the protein CATSRDSVETQYF.

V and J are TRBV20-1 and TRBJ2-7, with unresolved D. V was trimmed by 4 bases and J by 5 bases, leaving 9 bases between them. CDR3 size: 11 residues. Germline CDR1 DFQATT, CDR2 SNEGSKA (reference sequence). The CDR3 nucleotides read TGCAGTGCTACCTTGTCCGACGAGCAGTACTTC. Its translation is CSATLSDEQYF.

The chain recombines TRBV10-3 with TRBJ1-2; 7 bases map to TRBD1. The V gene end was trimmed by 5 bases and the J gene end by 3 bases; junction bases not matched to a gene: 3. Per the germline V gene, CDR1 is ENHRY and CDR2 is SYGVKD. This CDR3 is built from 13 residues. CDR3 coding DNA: TGTGCCATCAGTCGGGACAGAGACTATGGCTACACCTTC. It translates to CAISRDRDYGYTF.

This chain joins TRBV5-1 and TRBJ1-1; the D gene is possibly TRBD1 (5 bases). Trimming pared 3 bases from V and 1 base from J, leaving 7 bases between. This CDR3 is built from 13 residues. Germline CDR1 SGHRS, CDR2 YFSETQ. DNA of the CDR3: TGCGCCAGCAGCTCAACAGGGAACACTGAAGCTTTCTTT. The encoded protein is CASSSTGNTEAFF.

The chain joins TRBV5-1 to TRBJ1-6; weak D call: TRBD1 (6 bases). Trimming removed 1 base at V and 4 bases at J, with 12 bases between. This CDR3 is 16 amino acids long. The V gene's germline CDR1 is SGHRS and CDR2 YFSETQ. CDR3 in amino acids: CASSLTLDRYNSPLHF. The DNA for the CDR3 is TGCGCCAGCAGCTTGACCCTCGACAGGTATAATTCACCCCTCCACTTT.

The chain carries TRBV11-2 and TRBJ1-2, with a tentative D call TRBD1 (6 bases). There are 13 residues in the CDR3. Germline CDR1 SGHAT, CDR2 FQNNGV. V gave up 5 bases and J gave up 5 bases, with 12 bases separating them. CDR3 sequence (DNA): TGTGCCAGCAGCCTTAGGGGGGGTTATGGCTACACCTTC. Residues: CASSLRGGYGYTF. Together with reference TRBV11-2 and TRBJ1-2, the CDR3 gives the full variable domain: EAGVAQSPRYKIIEKRQSVAFWCNPISGHATLYWYQQILGQGPKLLIQFQNNGVVDDSQLPKDRFSAERLKGVDSTLKIQPAKLEDSAVYLCASSLRGGYGYTFGSGTRLTVV.

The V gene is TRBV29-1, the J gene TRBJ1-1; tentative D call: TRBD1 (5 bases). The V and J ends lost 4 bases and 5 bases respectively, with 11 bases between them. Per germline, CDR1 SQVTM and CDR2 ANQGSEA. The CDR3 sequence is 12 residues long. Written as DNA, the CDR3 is TGCAGCGTTGTTCAGGGTGGAACTGAAGCTTTCTTT. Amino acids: CSVVQGGTEAFF.

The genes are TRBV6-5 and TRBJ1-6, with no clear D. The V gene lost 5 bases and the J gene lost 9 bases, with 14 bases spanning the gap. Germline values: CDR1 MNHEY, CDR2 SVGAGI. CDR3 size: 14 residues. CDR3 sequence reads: CASSLGARSSPLHF. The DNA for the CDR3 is TGTGCCAGCAGTCTGGGAGCTAGGAGTTCACCCCTCCACTTT.

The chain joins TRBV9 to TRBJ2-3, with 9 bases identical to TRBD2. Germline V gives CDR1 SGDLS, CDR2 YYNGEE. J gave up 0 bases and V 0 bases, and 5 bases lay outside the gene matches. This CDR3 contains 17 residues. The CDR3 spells CASSVVGAGGSTDTQYF. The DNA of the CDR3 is TGTGCCAGCAGCGTAGTCGGAGCGGGGGGTAGCACAGATACGCAGTATTTT.

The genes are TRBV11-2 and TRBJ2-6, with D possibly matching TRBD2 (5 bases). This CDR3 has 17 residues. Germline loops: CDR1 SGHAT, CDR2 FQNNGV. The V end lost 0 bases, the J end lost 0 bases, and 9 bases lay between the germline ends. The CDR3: CASSLDRGNSGANVLTF. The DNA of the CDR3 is TGTGCCAGCAGCTTAGACCGAGGGAACTCTGGGGCCAACGTCCTGACTTTC.

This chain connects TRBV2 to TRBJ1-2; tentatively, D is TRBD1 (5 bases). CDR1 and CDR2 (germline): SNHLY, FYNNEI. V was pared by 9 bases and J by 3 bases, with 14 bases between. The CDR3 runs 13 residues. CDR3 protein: CASEAGRDYGYTF. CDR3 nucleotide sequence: TGTGCCAGTGAGGCAGGGAGGGACTATGGCTACACCTTC.

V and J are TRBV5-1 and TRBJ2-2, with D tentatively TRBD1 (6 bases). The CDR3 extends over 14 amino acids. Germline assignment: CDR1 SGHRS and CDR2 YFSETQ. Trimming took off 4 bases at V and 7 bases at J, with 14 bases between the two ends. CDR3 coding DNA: TGCGCCAGCAGCCTCTACACAGGGAACGGGGAGCTGTTTTTT. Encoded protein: CASSLYTGNGELFF.